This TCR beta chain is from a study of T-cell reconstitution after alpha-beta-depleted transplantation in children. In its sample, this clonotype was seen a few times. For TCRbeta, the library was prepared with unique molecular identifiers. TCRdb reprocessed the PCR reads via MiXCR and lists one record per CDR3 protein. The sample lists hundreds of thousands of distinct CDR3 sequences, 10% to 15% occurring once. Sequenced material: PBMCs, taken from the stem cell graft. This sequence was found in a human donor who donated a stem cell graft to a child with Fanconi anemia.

CDR3 in DNA: TGTGCCAGCTCGAGCGTCCATGAGCAGTTCTTC. Its translation: CASSSVHEQFF. The rearrangement links TRBV18 to TRBJ2-1, with D hard to call. Looked up from germline, CDR1 is KGHSH and CDR2 is LQKENI. This CDR3 contains 11 residues. The V and J ends lost 6 bases and 8 bases respectively, with 8 bases between them.